This note documents a single T cell receptor (beta chain) sequence. Germline CDR1 KGHSH, CDR2 LQKENI. V lost 2 bases to trimming and J lost 2 bases, with 15 bases between them. The CDR3 length is 16 residues. Recovered status in Cohort 3 required two negative PCRs, clearance, or symptom resolution. Per the original data handling: Amplification of reference gene primers was used by the study to estimate nucleated cell counts. Measured with immunoSEQ multiplex PCR; TCRdb has only the in-frame clones, and not every one. The V and J calls and clone size come from that table; D and trimming were worked out from the DNA. This sample has approximately 220,000 clones; around 89% occur once, and the top ten carry around 2.6%. The data belong to a study of blood T cell repertoires in COVID-19. Study-wide context: Spain, Italy and the United States supplied samples that represented acute and convalescent COVID-19. Sample material is recorded as cDNA or gDNA derived from T cells, B-cell-depleted T cells, or PBMCs.

The chain combines TRBV18 with TRBJ1-1, with a possible D match to TRBD1 (5 bases). The origin of this receptor is a woman aged 25 to 39 who had recovered from COVID-19. The sample comprised PBMCs or T cells enriched from blood (not recorded which). For the CDR3, the DNA is TGTGCCAGCTCACCATTAGGGGATGGCTCTAACACTGAAGCTTTCTTT. Translation: CASSPLGDGSNTEAFF.